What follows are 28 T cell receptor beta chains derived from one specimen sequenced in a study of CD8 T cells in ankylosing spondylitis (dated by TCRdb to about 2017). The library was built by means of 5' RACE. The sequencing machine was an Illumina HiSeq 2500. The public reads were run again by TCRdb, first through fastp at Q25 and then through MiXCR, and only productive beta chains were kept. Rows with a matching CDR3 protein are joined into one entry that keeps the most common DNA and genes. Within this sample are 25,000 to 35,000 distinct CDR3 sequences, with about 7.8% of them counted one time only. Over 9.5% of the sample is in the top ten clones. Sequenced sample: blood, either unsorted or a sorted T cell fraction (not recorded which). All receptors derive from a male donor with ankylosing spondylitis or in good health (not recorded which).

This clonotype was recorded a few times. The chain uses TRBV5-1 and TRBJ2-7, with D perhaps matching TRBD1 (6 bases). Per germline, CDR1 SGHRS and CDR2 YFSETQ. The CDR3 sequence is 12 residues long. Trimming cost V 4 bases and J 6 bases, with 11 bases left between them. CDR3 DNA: TGCGCCAGCAGCCAAAACAGGGTCGAGCAGTACTTC. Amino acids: CASSQNRVEQYF.

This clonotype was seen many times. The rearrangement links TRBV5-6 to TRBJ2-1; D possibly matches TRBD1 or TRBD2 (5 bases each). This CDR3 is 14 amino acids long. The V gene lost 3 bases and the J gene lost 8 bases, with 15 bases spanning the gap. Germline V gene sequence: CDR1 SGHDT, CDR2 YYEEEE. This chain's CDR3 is CASSWGSYLDEQFF. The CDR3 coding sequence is TGTGCCAGCAGCTGGGGGTCCTATCTGGATGAGCAGTTCTTC. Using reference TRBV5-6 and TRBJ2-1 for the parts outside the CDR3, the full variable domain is DAGVTQSPTHLIKTRGQQVTLRCSPKSGHDTVSWYQQALGQGPQFIFQYYEEEERQRGNFPDRFSGHQFPNYSSELNVNALLLGDSALYLCASSWGSYLDEQFFGPGTRLTVL.

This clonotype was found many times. CDR3 nucleotides: TGCAGTGTGGCCGGACGCTCCACAGATACGCAGTATTTT. Translating it yields CSVAGRSTDTQYF. V is TRBV20-1 and J is TRBJ2-3; D is uncertain. V lost 7 bases to trimming and J lost 2 bases, with 13 bases between them. The V gene's germline CDR1 is DFQATT and CDR2 SNEGSKA (reference sequence). The CDR3 loop spans 13 amino acids.

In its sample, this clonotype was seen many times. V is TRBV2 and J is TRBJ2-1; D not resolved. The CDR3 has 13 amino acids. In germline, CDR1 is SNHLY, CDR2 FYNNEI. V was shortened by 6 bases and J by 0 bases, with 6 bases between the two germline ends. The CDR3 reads CASRVRSYNEQFF. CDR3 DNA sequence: TGTGCCAGCAGGGTTCGCTCCTACAATGAGCAGTTCTTC.

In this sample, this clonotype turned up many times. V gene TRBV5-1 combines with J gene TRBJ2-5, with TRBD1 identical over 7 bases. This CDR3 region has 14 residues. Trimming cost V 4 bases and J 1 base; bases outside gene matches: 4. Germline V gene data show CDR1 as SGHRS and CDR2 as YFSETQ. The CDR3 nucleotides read TGCGCCAGCAGCAGGGGACAGAGCCAAGAGACCCAGTACTTC. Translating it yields CASSRGQSQETQYF.

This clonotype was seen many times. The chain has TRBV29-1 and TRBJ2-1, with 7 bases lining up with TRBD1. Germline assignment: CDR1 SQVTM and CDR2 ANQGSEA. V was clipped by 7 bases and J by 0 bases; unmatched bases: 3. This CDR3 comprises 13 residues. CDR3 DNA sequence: TGCAGCGGGGGACAGAGCTCCTACAATGAGCAGTTCTTC. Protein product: CSGGQSSYNEQFF.

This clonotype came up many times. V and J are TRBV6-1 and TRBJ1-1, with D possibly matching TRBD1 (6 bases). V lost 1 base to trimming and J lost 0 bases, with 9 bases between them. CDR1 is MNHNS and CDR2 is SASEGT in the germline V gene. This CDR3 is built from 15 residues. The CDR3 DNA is TGTGCCAGCAGTGAAGACGGACAGATGAACACTGAAGCTTTCTTT. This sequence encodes CASSEDGQMNTEAFF.

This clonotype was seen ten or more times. The DNA of the CDR3 is TGCAGCGTGAGACTTCTCAGGACAGGGGCGTCCCTCGAGCAGTACTTC. Its protein product is CSVRLLRTGASLEQYF. The gene calls are TRBV29-1 and TRBJ2-7, with TRBD1 identical over 9 bases. Germline V lookup: CDR1 SQVTM, CDR2 ANQGSEA. V gave up 6 bases and J gave up 6 bases; unmatched junction bases: 18. CDR3 length: 16 residues.

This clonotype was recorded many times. CDR3 loop: CASSTAGGSGNTIYF. The DNA of the CDR3 is TGCGCCAGCAGCACCGCGGGGGGCTCTGGAAACACCATATATTTT. J is TRBJ1-3 and V is TRBV5-1; D is perhaps TRBD1 (5 bases). This CDR3 contains 15 residues. The germline V gene has CDR1 SGHRS and CDR2 YFSETQ. V was cut by 4 bases and J by 0 bases, with 11 bases left in between.

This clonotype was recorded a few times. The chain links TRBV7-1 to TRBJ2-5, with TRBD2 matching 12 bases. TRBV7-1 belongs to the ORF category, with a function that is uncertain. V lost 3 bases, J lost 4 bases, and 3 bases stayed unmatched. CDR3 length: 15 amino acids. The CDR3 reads CASSSTSGRSETQYF. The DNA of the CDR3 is TGTGCCAGCAGCTCGACTAGCGGGAGATCAGAGACCCAGTACTTC.

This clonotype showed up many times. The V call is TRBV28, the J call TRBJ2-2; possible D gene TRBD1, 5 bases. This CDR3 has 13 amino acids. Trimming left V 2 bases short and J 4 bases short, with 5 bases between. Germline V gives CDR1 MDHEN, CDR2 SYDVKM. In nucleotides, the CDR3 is TGTGCCAGCAGTTTACAGGGCACCGGGGAGCTGTTTTTT. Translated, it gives CASSLQGTGELFF.

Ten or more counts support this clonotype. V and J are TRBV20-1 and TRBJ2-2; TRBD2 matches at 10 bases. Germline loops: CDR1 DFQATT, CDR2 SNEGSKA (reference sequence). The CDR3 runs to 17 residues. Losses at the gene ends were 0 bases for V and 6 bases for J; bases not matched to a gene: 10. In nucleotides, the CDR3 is TGCAGTGCTAGAGAGGGGGCTAGCGGGAGAGGCGCCGGGGAGCTGTTTTTT. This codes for CSAREGASGRGAGELFF.

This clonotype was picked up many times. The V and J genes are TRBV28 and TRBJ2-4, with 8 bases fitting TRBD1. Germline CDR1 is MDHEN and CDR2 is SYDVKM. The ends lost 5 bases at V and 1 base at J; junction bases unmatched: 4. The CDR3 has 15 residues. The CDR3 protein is CASSPGGAAKNIQYF. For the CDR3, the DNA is TGTGCCAGCAGTCCAGGGGGCGCGGCCAAAAACATTCAGTACTTC.

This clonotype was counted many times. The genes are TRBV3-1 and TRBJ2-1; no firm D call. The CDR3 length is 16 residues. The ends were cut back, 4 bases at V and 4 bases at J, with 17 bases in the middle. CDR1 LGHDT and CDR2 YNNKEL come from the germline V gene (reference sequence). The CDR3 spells CASSRNPGASYNEQFF. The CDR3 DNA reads TGTGCCAGCAGCCGGAACCCAGGTGCTTCATACAATGAGCAGTTCTTC.

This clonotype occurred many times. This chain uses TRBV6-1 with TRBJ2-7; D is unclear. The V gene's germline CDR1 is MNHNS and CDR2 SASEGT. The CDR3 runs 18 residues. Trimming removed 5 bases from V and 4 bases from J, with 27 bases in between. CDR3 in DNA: TGTGCCAGCAGTCTGGCGGTAGCAGGCCAACGGAACGATTACGAGCAGTACTTC. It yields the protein CASSLAVAGQRNDYEQYF.

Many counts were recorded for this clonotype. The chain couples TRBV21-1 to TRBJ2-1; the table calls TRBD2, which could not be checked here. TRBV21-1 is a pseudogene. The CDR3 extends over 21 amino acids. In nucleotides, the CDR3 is TGTGCCAGCTTACTTTCAGTCGGGCAGAGCCCGGTTGAATCCTCCTACAATGAGCAGTTCTTC. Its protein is CASLLSVGQSPVESSYNEQFF.

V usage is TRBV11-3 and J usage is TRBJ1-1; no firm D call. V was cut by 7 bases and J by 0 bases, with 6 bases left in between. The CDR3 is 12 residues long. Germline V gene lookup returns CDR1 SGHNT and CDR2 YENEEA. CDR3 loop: CASKGMNTEAFF. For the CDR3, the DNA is TGTGCCAGCAAAGGGATGAACACTGAAGCTTTCTTT.

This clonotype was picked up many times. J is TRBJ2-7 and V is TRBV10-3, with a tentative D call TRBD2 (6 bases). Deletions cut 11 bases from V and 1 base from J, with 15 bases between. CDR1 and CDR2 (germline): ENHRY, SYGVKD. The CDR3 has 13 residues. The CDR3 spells CAGGGGLSYEQYF. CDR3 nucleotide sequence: TGTGCCGGAGGTGGAGGGTTATCCTACGAGCAGTACTTC.

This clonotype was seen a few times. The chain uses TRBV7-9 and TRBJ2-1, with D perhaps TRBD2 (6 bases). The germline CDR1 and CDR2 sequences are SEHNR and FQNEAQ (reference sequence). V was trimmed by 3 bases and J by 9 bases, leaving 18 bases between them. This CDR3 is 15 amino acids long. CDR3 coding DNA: TGTGCCAGCAGCTTTGATGAACTAGCTAGTAGTGAGCAGTTCTTC. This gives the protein CASSFDELASSEQFF.

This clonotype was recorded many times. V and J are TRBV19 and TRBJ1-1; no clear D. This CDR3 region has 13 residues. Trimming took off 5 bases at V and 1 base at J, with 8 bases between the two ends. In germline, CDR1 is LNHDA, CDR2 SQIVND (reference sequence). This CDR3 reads CASSFSENTEAFF. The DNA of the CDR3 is TGTGCCAGTAGTTTCAGCGAGAACACTGAAGCTTTCTTT.

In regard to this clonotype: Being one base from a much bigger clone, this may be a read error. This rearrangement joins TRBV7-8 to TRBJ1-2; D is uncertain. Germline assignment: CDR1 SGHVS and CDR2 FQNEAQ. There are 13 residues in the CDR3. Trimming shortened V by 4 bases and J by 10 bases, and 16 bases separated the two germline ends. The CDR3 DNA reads TGTGCCAGCAGCTCGGAGAGGTTCTCTGCCTACACCTTC. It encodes CASSSERFSAYTF.

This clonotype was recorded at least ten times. For the CDR3, the DNA is TGCAGTGCCAAAAGGGCAGGGCCCTACGAGCAGTACTTC. This gives the protein CSAKRAGPYEQYF. This chain connects TRBV20-1 to TRBJ2-7, with D perhaps TRBD1 (5 bases). The CDR3 sequence is 13 residues long. V lost 6 bases and J 2 bases, leaving 14 bases between the germline ends. Germline-derived CDR1 and CDR2 are DFQATT and SNEGSKA (reference sequence).

CDR3 sequence: CSVRRVGNEQFF. DNA for the CDR3: TGCAGCGTTCGGAGGGTGGGCAATGAGCAGTTCTTC. The rearrangement joins TRBV29-1 to TRBJ2-1; D may be TRBD2 (6 bases). The CDR3 is made up of 12 amino acids. With 5 bases removed from V and 6 bases from J, the gap between germline ends came to 11 bases. CDR1 SQVTM and CDR2 ANQGSEA come from the germline V gene.

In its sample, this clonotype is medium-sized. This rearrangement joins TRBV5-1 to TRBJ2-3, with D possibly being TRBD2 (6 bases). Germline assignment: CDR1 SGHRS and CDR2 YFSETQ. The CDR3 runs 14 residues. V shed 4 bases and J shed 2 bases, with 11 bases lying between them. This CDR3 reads CASSPAGPTDTQYF. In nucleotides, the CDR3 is TGCGCCAGCAGCCCGGCGGGACCCACAGATACGCAGTATTTT.

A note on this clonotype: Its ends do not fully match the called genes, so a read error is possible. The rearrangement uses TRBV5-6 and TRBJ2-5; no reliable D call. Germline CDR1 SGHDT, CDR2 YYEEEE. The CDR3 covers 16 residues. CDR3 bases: TGTGCCAGGAGCTTTGGGCTCCTCTGCTACCAAGAGACCCAGTACTTC. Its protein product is CARSFGLLCYQETQYF.

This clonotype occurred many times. CDR3 protein: CASSLDGALDEQFF. The CDR3 DNA follows: TGCGCCAGCAGCTTGGATGGGGCGCTCGATGAGCAGTTCTTC. The chain recombines TRBV5-1 with TRBJ2-1; weak D call: TRBD1 (5 bases). CDR1 SGHRS and CDR2 YFSETQ come from the germline V gene. CDR3 length: 14 residues. Trimming took 0 bases from V and 8 from J, leaving 12 bases between them.

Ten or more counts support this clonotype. The CDR3 here is CSVRQGAYNTEAFF. DNA of the CDR3: TGCAGCGTGCGACAGGGGGCTTATAACACTGAAGCTTTCTTT. V and J are TRBV29-1 and TRBJ1-1; 10 bases fit TRBD1. The CDR3 is 14 amino acids. Germline V lookup: CDR1 SQVTM, CDR2 ANQGSEA. Trimming took 6 bases from V and 2 from J; bases not matched to a gene: 6.

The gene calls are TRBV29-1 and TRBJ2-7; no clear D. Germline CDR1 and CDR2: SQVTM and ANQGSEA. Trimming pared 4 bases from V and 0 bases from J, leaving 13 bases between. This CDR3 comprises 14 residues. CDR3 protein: CSVGSARSSYEQYF. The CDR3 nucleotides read TGCAGCGTTGGGAGCGCCAGGAGCTCCTACGAGCAGTACTTC.